A single sample gave rise to the 3 T cell receptor gamma chains below, sequenced in a study of Vδ1+ human thymocytes. Study-wide results and caveats: Thymic TRG and TRD repertoires appeared highly polyclonal, with Gaussian CDR3 length distributions.

Antigens for these TCRs are unknown. The template was reverse-transcribed extracted RNA. Multiplex PCR used pooled V-gene forward primers and a constant-region reverse primer to amplify CDR3s. TCRdb reprocessed the multiplex PCR reads using CATT. The table has approximately 25,000 gamma-chain clones, over 15% seen once. Sequencing was done on a sample of Vdelta1+ gamma-delta thymocytes from the thymus. The subset was: FACS-sorted CD3+ TCRalphabeta- TCRVdelta1+ TCRVdelta2- thymocytes. All receptors come from a boy in the first two years of life who had congenital heart surgery.

This clone was recorded a few times. The V call is TRGV4, the J call TRGJ1 or TRGJ2. With 2 bases clipped from V and 7 bases from J, the junction kept 5 bases outside the gene matches. Germline loops: CDR1 EGSTGY, CDR2 YDSYTSSV. The CDR3 runs 12 residues. Here the CDR3 DNA reads TGTGCCACCTGGGATGAGAGGTATAAGAAACTCTTT. Translation gives CATWDERYKKLF.

The chain has TRGV5 and TRGJ1 or TRGJ2. The length of the CDR3 is 12 residues. V gave up 3 bases and J gave up 9 bases; unmatched junction bases: 8. The germline gives CDR1 VINAFY, CDR2 YDVSNSKD. CDR3 region: CATWDGSCKKLF. The CDR3 bases are TGTGCCACCTGGGACGGGTCGTGTAAGAAACTCTTT.

V is TRGV3 and J is TRGJ1 or TRGJ2. J lost 0 bases, V lost 0 bases, and 8 bases had no gene match. Germline CDR1 reads VTNTFY; CDR2 reads YDVSTARD (reference sequence). The CDR3 has 16 residues. CDR3 in amino acids: CATWDRPSSNYYKKLF. The CDR3 DNA reads TGTGCCACCTGGGACAGGCCGAGTTCGAATTATTATAAGAAACTCTTT.